This section outlines one T cell receptor beta chain sequence together with its context. As yet, its antigen is unknown. There are 13 residues in the CDR3. CDR1 LNHDA and CDR2 SQIVND come from the germline V gene (reference sequence). Between the trimmed V and J ends, which lost 7 bases and 1 base, there was a span of 10 bases. This sample is drawn from a study of OX40 agonist ivuxolimab in advanced cancers. Study-level information: Males comprised 82.7% of the group, whose mean age was approximately 60 years (range roughly 20 to 90). Study-wide findings and caveats: CD4+ T cells averaged fewer expanded clones than CD8+ T cells. Doses of 0.1 to 3.0 mg/kg were accompanied by clonal expansion of CD4+ and CD8+ blood T cells by week 6.

Samples were taken at baseline and on day 1 of cycles 4 and 7. Here immunoSEQ multiplex PCR was the method, and the copy in TCRdb shows in-frame clones only, minus some. The sample has 50,000 to 75,000 clones, about 88% seen once. This clonotype originated in an adult with an advanced solid tumor such as melanoma, head and neck, liver or kidney cancer. This chain links TRBV19 with TRBJ1-2; the D gene is possibly TRBD1 (5 bases). Specimen: CD4+ or CD8+ T cells sorted from blood, collected in a trial of the OX40 agonist ivuxolimab. CDR3 region: CASTWGFNYGYTF. CDR3 nucleotides: TGTGCCAGTACGTGGGGCTTTAACTATGGCTACACCTTC.